The entry that follows covers one T cell receptor (beta chain) sequence. Its antigen is as yet unknown. These data belong to a study of T cell responses to AZD1222 COVID-19 vaccine. Notes on the study in general: Donors in the cohort were predominantly white British and more often female, and clonal diversity was possibly underestimated. Two AZD1222 administrations were followed by greater Spike-specific TCR breadth and depth. AZD1222 recipients seropositive at baseline numbered only five to seven.

Method: immunoSEQ multiplex PCR; TCRdb's copy keeps in-frame clones and lacks some. Among approximately 140,000 clones listed, roughly 92% were seen once. The input for sequencing was peripheral blood, taken 28 days after the second AZD1222 dose. This clonotype originated in an adult who received the AZD1222 COVID-19 vaccine.

This chain's CDR3 is CASSVPGFAEKLFF. DNA of the CDR3: TGTGCCAGCAGTGTACCCGGGTTTGCTGAAAAACTGTTTTTT. The chain recombines TRBV2 with TRBJ1-4; D uncertain. Per germline, CDR1 SNHLY and CDR2 FYNNEI. With 4 bases removed from V and 7 bases from J, the gap between germline ends came to 13 bases. The length of the CDR3 is 14 residues.